This TCR beta chain came from a study of OX40 agonist ivuxolimab in advanced cancers. Regarding the study as a whole: The 0.1-3.0 mg/kg partial responders had among the lowest clonal expansion. Antigen specificity of clonally expanded peripheral T cells was not established.

Generated by immunoSEQ multiplex PCR, the TCRdb table keeps only in-frame clones and is missing some. Of some 60,000 clones listed, 86% are singletons. As regards this clone: Its antigen is undetermined.

Blood sampling was done at baseline, cycle 4 day 1, and cycle 7 day 1. CDR3 length: 15 residues. V was clipped by 2 bases and J by 2 bases; unmatched bases: 3. From germline, CDR1 is KGHSH and CDR2 LQKENI. This chain uses TRBV18 with TRBJ1-3; TRBD1 matches at 7 bases. The specimen comprised CD4+ or CD8+ T cells sorted from blood, sampled in a trial of the OX40 agonist ivuxolimab. This receptor was taken from an adult with an advanced solid tumor such as melanoma, head and neck, liver or kidney cancer. The CDR3 sequence: CASSPSDRAGNTIYF. The CDR3 bases are TGTGCCAGCTCACCAAGCGACAGGGCTGGAAACACCATATATTTT.